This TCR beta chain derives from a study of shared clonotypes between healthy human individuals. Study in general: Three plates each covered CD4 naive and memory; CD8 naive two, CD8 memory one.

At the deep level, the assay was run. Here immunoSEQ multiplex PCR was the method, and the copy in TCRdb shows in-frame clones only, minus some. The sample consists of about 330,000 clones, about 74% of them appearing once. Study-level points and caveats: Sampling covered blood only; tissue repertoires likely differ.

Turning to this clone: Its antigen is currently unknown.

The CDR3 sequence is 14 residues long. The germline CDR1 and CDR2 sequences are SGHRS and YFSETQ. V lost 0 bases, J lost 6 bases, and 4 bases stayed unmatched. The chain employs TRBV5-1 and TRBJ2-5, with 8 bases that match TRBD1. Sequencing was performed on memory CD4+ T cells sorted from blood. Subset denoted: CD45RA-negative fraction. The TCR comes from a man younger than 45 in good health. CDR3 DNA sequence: TGCGCCAGCAGCTTGGAGGGCAGGGGGCAGACCCAGTACTTC. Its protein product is CASSLEGRGQTQYF.